This T cell receptor beta chain was sequenced in a study of siplizumab effects on memory and regulatory T cells. Study findings and constraints: Naive T cells looked more diverse than memory cells and looked like major alloresponse contributors. Proliferating Tregs taken from siplizumab cultures were not shown to have a confirmed suppressive function. Proliferating clones, CD4+ or CD8+, lacked an assignable naive or memory phenotype in roughly 75-97% of cases. Sequences below about 10^-5 frequency were poorly captured, limiting mapping of alloreactive clones.

Per germline, CDR1 SGHRS and CDR2 YFSETQ. This CDR3 comprises 11 residues. V gave up 3 bases and J gave up 2 bases, with 3 bases separating them. Sequenced by immunoSEQ multiplex PCR; TCRdb stores in-frame clones only, minus some. The profile covers approximately 100,000 clones, with 94% appearing a single time and roughly 0.62% taken by the ten largest. Worth noting for this clone: What it binds is not known.

The TCR sequence derives from a human donor in good health. The chain combines TRBV5-1 with TRBJ2-7; D call uncertain. The source material was Tregs sorted from blood. Here the CDR3 reads CASSSPYEQYF. The CDR3 coding sequence is TGCGCCAGCAGCTCCCCCTACGAGCAGTACTTC.